These T cell receptor beta chains were read from a single sample in a study of cytomegalovirus exposure and HLA in healthy donors. Generated by immunoSEQ multiplex PCR, the TCRdb table keeps only in-frame clones and is missing some. This repertoire shows 75,000 to 90,000 clones, around 77% found once; its top ten account for 2.5% to 4%. The sample comprised PBMCs. These receptors were obtained from a man in his forties or fifties in good health and CMV-seronegative. Both conserved end residues are part of each CDR3. A D gene is named only where the DNA matches it firmly. Clone size is given for some rows only: seen once, a few or many times, or a class if the clone is expanded.

D gene	V gene	clone size	J gene	CDR3 protein	CDR3 DNA
.	TRBV7-2	.	TRBJ1-2	CASSGDGNYGYTF	TGTGCCAGCAGCGGTGACGGGAACTATGGCTACACCTTC
TRBD1	TRBV25-1	.	TRBJ1-4	CASSGTTGEGKKLFF	TGTGCCAGCAGTGGGACGACAGGGGAAGGAAAAAAACTGTTTTTT
.	TRBV6-5	.	TRBJ1-1	CASSPPGKVDEAFF	TGTGCCAGCAGCCCTCCAGGGAAGGTTGATGAAGCTTTCTTT
.	TRBV28	.	TRBJ1-2	CASYRELVEGYTF	TGTGCCAGCTATAGGGAGTTGGTGGAAGGCTACACCTTC
.	TRBV7-2	.	TRBJ1-2	CASSLGTVYGYTF	TGTGCCAGCAGCTTAGGGACAGTCTATGGCTACACCTTC
TRBD2	TRBV7-2	once	TRBJ2-5	CASSSEGREGTQYF	TGTGCCAGCAGCTCAGAGGGGCGGGAGGGGACCCAGTACTTC
.	TRBV5-4	.	TRBJ1-1	CASSPDRGLNTEAFF	TGTGCCAGCAGCCCCGACCGGGGATTGAACACTGAAGCTTTCTTT
TRBD1	TRBV30	once	TRBJ1-5	CAWDRGYQPQHF	TGTGCGTGGGACAGGGGCTATCAGCCCCAGCATTTT
.	TRBV19	.	TRBJ2-2	CATRQGSWTGELFF	TGTGCCACGCGTCAGGGTTCCTGGACCGGGGAGCTGTTTTTT
.	TRBV7-3	few	TRBJ1-6	CASSPGADSPLHF	TGTGCCAGCAGCCCCGGTGCGGATTCACCCCTCCACTTT
TRBD2	TRBV7-8	once	TRBJ2-1	CASSFYGTGGSYNEQFF	TGTGCCAGCAGCTTCTACGGGACGGGGGGCTCCTACAATGAGCAGTTCTTC
.	TRBV29-1	.	TRBJ1-1	CSVEQEAFF	TGCAGCGTTGAACAGGAAGCTTTCTTT
.	TRBV7-6	.	TRBJ2-4	CASSLTSPNGATLSPAKNIQYF	TGTGCCAGCAGCTTAACGTCCCCTAATGGGGCAACCTTGAGTCCAGCCAAAAACATTCAGTACTTC
TRBD2	TRBV10-3	.	TRBJ2-2	CAIRGEGGSAGELFF	TGTGCCATCAGGGGAGAGGGAGGGAGCGCCGGGGAGCTGTTTTTT
.	TRBV10-3	.	TRBJ1-1	CAIREEGRNTEAFF	TGTGCCATCCGGGAGGAGGGAAGGAACACTGAAGCTTTCTTT
TRBD1	TRBV7-8	.	TRBJ1-2	CASSLRTGRYGYTF	TGTGCCAGCAGCCTAAGGACAGGTCGTTACGGCTACACCTTC
.	TRBV27	.	TRBJ2-5	CASSLYGAGSQETQYF	TGTGCCAGCAGTTTATACGGTGCAGGGTCCCAAGAGACCCAGTACTTC
TRBD1	TRBV5-1	.	TRBJ2-3	CASTSGTGATDTQYF	TGCGCCAGTACTTCCGGGACAGGGGCCACAGATACGCAGTATTTT
.	TRBV14	.	TRBJ1-3	CASSSSTGIRRGNTIYF	TGTGCCAGCAGCTCCAGTACAGGGATAAGGCGTGGAAACACCATATATTTT
TRBD1	TRBV6-4	few	TRBJ1-1	CASSTGGTGGEAFF	TGTGCCAGCAGCACCGGCGGGACAGGGGGCGAAGCTTTCTTT
.	TRBV2	few	TRBJ2-2	CASRKAGGRDTGELFF	TGTGCCAGCAGAAAAGCTGGGGGCAGGGACACCGGGGAGCTGTTTTTT
.	TRBV9	.	TRBJ2-3	CASSVAEGGGTDTQYF	TGTGCCAGCAGCGTTGCGGAAGGGGGGGGCACAGATACGCAGTATTTT
TRBD1	TRBV27	.	TRBJ1-4	CASSKYPGQTNEKLFF	TGTGCCAGCAGTAAGTACCCGGGACAGACAAATGAAAAACTGTTTTTT
.	TRBV18	.	TRBJ1-2	CASSPDRSYGYTF	TGTGCCAGCTCACCAGACAGATCCTATGGCTACACCTTC
.	TRBV11-2	.	TRBJ2-1	CASSQGVGNEQFF	TGTGCCAGCAGCCAAGGGGTGGGCAATGAGCAGTTCTTC
.	TRBV19	.	TRBJ2-1	CASSTVAAYNEQFF	TGTGCCAGTAGTACAGTAGCGGCTTACAATGAGCAGTTCTTC
TRBD1	TRBV28	once	TRBJ1-5	CASSYTFDRGNQPQHF	TGTGCCAGCAGTTACACCTTCGACAGGGGGAATCAGCCCCAGCATTTT
.	TRBV27	few	TRBJ1-6	CASSLMSSYNSPLHF	TGTGCCAGCAGTTTAATGAGCTCCTATAATTCACCCCTCCACTTT
.	TRBV5-1	.	TRBJ2-1	CASSLNGNEQFF	TGCGCCAGCAGCTTGAACGGCAATGAGCAGTTCTTC
.	TRBV30	.	TRBJ1-5	CAWAHPGTRGQPQHF	TGTGCCTGGGCCCACCCAGGAACCAGGGGTCAGCCCCAGCATTTT
TRBD1	TRBV5-5	.	TRBJ1-3	CASSLGQGFSNTIYF	TGTGCCAGCAGCCTCGGACAGGGATTTTCAAACACCATATATTTT
.	TRBV5-1	once	TRBJ2-7	CASSPRPSSYEQYF	TGCGCCAGCAGTCCTCGTCCGAGCTCCTACGAGCAGTACTTC
TRBD1	TRBV7-2	.	TRBJ1-1	CASSFRGQGHSEAFF	TGTGCCAGCAGCTTTAGGGGACAGGGGCATAGTGAAGCTTTCTTT
.	TRBV23-1	.	TRBJ2-7	CATTGTRTPSYEQYF	TGCGCCACAACGGGTACAAGGACACCCTCCTACGAGCAGTACTTC
.	TRBV5-6	.	TRBJ1-2	CASSAGTGSYGHTF	TGTGCCAGCAGCGCGGGAACAGGTTCCTATGGCCACACCTTC
TRBD2	TRBV7-6	.	TRBJ2-3	CASSLSGATFATQYF	TGTGCCAGCAGCCTTAGCGGGGCAACCTTTGCGACGCAGTATTTT
.	TRBV30	.	TRBJ1-1	CAWGGTEAFF	TGTGCCTGGGGAGGCACTGAAGCTTTCTTT
.	TRBV21-1	.	TRBJ1-6	CASTQEGRKVSSYNSPLHF	TGTGCCAGCACCCAGGAGGGACGGAAGGTCTCCTCCTATAATTCACCCCTCCACTTT
.	TRBV5-1	.	TRBJ1-1	CASSYRENTEAFF	TGCGCCAGCAGTTACAGGGAGAACACTGAAGCTTTCTTT
TRBD1	TRBV30	once	TRBJ1-1	CAWSTRTGRGLAEAFF	TGTGCCTGGAGTACCCGGACAGGGAGGGGTCTAGCCGAAGCTTTCTTT
TRBD2	TRBV7-2	.	TRBJ2-4	CASSVGTSGDIQYF	TGTGCCAGCAGCGTCGGGACTAGCGGGGACATTCAGTACTTC
.	TRBV5-5	.	TRBJ2-5	CASSLAGDKETQYF	TGTGCCAGCAGCTTGGCGGGAGACAAAGAGACCCAGTACTTC
.	TRBV7-9	.	TRBJ1-4	CSSSLQGEKLFF	TGTTCCAGCAGCTTACAGGGTGAAAAACTGTTTTTT
.	TRBV6-5	.	TRBJ2-1	CASSYEGGSSYNEQFF	TGTGCCAGCAGTTACGAGGGCGGAAGCTCCTACAATGAGCAGTTCTTC
.	TRBV7-9	.	TRBJ1-5	CASSLSGEQPQHF	TGTGCCAGCAGCTTATCAGGGGAACAGCCCCAGCATTTT